This T cell receptor beta chain is from a study of T-cell memory formation after mild COVID-19. Study in general: For the most part, TCR clusters were specific to one donor.

Study-level results: Some clones that responded turned up in pre-infection memory, which suggests that cross-reactive memory joined in. Nothing confirmed that second-wave clones peaking on day 37 were specific for SARS-CoV-2. CD8+ contracting clones occupied EMRA, while CD4+ ones occupied mainly CM and EM.

Trimming took 5 bases from V and 7 from J, leaving 14 bases between them. Germline-derived CDR1 and CDR2 are SQVTM and ANQGSEA. This CDR3 contains 12 residues. Each CDR3 protein gets one entry after TCRdb re-called the 5' RACE reads with MiXCR. The sample holds roughly 550,000 distinct CDR3 sequences, roughly 20% seen once. There are a few counts of this clonotype. What it binds is unknown. The TCR was taken from an adult woman who had mild COVID-19 (a few samples of this study predate the infection). Cell type and time point are not known. The genes are TRBV29-1 and TRBJ1-2; D not certain. The sequencing sample was made of PBMCs or a T cell subset sorted from them (not recorded which). The CDR3 region is CSVPWVGPGYTF. In nucleotides, the CDR3 is TGCAGCGTTCCCTGGGTTGGGCCTGGCTACACCTTC.